The 30 T cell receptor beta chains below were found in one sample sequenced in a study of blood T cell repertoires in COVID-19. Data came from immunoSEQ multiplex PCR; TCRdb stores just in-frame clones and leaves some out. Of around 160,000 clones detected, over 75% appear once; the ten largest clones hold approximately 10%. The material sequenced was PBMCs or T cells enriched from blood (not recorded which). These receptors came from a man in his forties or fifties who had recovered from COVID-19.

This clone occurred a few times. The chain couples TRBV24-1 to TRBJ1-2; a possible D gene is TRBD1 (6 bases). Germline CDR1 is KGHDR and CDR2 is SFDVKD. CDR3 length: 16 amino acids. The germline V and J ends were trimmed by 2 bases and 2 bases, with 14 bases remaining between them. The CDR3 region has the DNA TGTGCCACCAGTGATTGGGGGCAGGGGAGAAACTATGGCTACACCTTC. Amino acid sequence: CATSDWGQGRNYGYTF.

This rearrangement joins TRBV13 to TRBJ1-2, with TRBD1 matching 9 bases. Per the germline V gene, CDR1 is PRHDT and CDR2 is FYEKMQ (reference sequence). With V trimmed by 5 bases and J by 6 bases, 7 bases remained unmatched. This CDR3 is 14 amino acids long. The CDR3 sequence is CASSPGQGVDGYTF. The CDR3 DNA reads as TGTGCCAGCAGCCCGGGACAGGGTGTCGATGGCTACACCTTC.

In this sample, this clone turned up a few times. This sequence joins TRBV18 and TRBJ2-7, with D possibly TRBD1 on 6 matching bases. V lost 4 bases and J lost 2, with 12 bases in between. This CDR3 comprises 14 residues. Germline values: CDR1 KGHSH, CDR2 LQKENI. The CDR3 bases are TGTGCCAGCTCACTAAGGAAGGGGGCCTACGAGCAGTACTTC. It encodes CASSLRKGAYEQYF.

This clone has more than one count but fewer than ten. This chain connects TRBV14 to TRBJ1-1, with D unresolved. CDR1 and CDR2 (germline): SGHDN, FVKESK. V lost 0 bases, J lost 4 bases, and 15 bases lay in between. The CDR3 covers 16 residues. CDR3 loop: CASSQDLGSAITEAFF. The CDR3 nucleotides are TGTGCCAGCAGCCAAGATCTAGGCAGTGCCATCACTGAAGCTTTCTTT. Filled out from reference TRBV14 and TRBJ1-1, the complete variable domain reads EAGVTQFPSHSVIEKGQTVTLRCDPISGHDNLYWYRRVMGKEIKFLLHFVKESKQDESGMPNNRFLAERTGGTYSTLKVQPAELEDSGVYFCASSQDLGSAITEAFFGQGTRLTVV.

This chain uses TRBV11-2 with TRBJ2-3; possibly TRBD1 for D (6 bases). Germline-derived CDR1 and CDR2 are SGHAT and FQNNGV. The V end was cut by 5 bases, the J end by 10 bases, with 19 bases between. This CDR3 is built from 14 residues. The chain's CDR3 is CASSTGTPHSSQYF. CDR3 nucleotide sequence: TGTGCCAGCAGCACCGGGACACCACATTCTTCGCAGTATTTT.

The chain has TRBV28 and TRBJ2-7, with D unresolved. The CDR3 extends over 12 amino acids. Between the trimmed V and J ends, which lost 3 bases and 0 bases, there was a span of 3 bases. CDR1 is MDHEN and CDR2 is SYDVKM in the germline V gene. The CDR3: CASSFLSYEQYF. CDR3 DNA: TGTGCCAGCAGTTTTCTCTCCTACGAGCAGTACTTC. Variable domain in full (rest from reference TRBV28 and TRBJ2-7): DVKVTQSSRYLVKRTGEKVFLECVQDMDHENMFWYRQDPGLGLRLIYFSYDVKMKEKGDIPEGYSVSREKKERFSLILESASTNQTSMYLCASSFLSYEQYFGPGTRLTVT.

CDR3 DNA sequence: TGTGCCAGCCAAGCTTTAGGGGAATCAGATACGCAGTATTTT. Residues: CASQALGESDTQYF. The J gene is TRBJ2-3, the V gene TRBV5-6; TRBD1 might be the D (5 bases). Germline CDR1 and CDR2: SGHDT and YYEEEE. The CDR3 contains 14 residues. V was cut by 7 bases and J by 4 bases, with 16 bases left in between.

The chain has TRBV9 and TRBJ2-1; 7 nucleotides line up with TRBD2. V trimming: 0 bases; J trimming: 9 bases; junction bases outside the gene matches: 9. CDR1 is SGDLS, CDR2 YYNGEE, per germline. The CDR3 totals 15 residues. DNA of the CDR3: TGTGCCAGCAGCGTAGATTGGGGGGAGGGCAGTGAGCAGTTCTTC. Encoded protein: CASSVDWGEGSEQFF. The full variable domain, with the rest looked up from reference TRBV9 and TRBJ2-1, is DSGVTQTPKHLITATGQRVTLRCSPRSGDLSVYWYQQSLDQGLQFLIQYYNGEERAKGNILERFSAQQFPDLHSELNLSSLELGDSALYFCASSVDWGEGSEQFFGPGTRLTVL.

The gene calls are TRBV21-1 and TRBJ2-1; the table's D call of TRBD2 was not tested on the DNA. TRBV21-1 is listed as a pseudogene. The CDR3 spans 20 residues. CDR3 region: CASSKGRSLGLAGSYNEQFF. The CDR3 DNA reads as TGTGCCAGCAGCAAAGGCCGGTCGTTGGGACTAGCAGGTTCCTACAATGAGCAGTTCTTC.

The gene calls are TRBV24-1 and TRBJ1-4; D is possibly TRBD1 (5 bases). V was cut by 7 bases and J by 1 base, with 6 bases left in between. The CDR3 covers 13 residues. In germline, CDR1 is KGHDR, CDR2 SFDVKD. CDR3 in amino acids: CATRGRTNEKLFF. The DNA for the CDR3 is TGTGCCACCAGGGGGCGAACTAATGAAAAACTGTTTTTT.

The rearrangement uses TRBV28 and TRBJ1-4; D is ambiguous. The CDR3 is 16 amino acids. From germline, CDR1 is MDHEN and CDR2 SYDVKM. V lost 7 bases and J 8 bases, leaving 23 bases between the germline ends. Here the CDR3 reads CASIMSHPRLSEKLFF. The CDR3 DNA reads as TGTGCCAGCATCATGAGTCACCCCCGCCTTTCCGAAAAACTGTTTTTT.

The count of this clone is one. J is TRBJ2-5 and V is TRBV3-1 (or the pseudogene TRBV3-2), with TRBD2 identical over 8 bases. The CDR3 loop spans 19 amino acids. Germline V gene data show CDR1 as LGHDT and CDR2 as YNNKEL (reference sequence). V shed 1 base, J shed 5 bases, and the junction held 18 bases outside the gene matches. Written as DNA, the CDR3 is TGTGCCAGCAGCCAAGTAGGACTAGCAGCCCCCCCCGGGATGGAGACCCAGTACTTC. Translated: CASSQVGLAAPPGMETQYF.

J is TRBJ1-2 and V is TRBV28, with 7 positions matching TRBD1. The CDR3 length is 16 residues. Germline CDR1 reads MDHEN; CDR2 reads SYDVKM. V trimming: 5 bases; J trimming: 4 bases; junction bases outside the gene matches: 13. Written as DNA, the CDR3 is TGTGCCAGCAGTACCCAAGCAGGACAGGCTATCTATGGCTACACCTTC. Translated: CASSTQAGQAIYGYTF.

This clone was counted a single time. The chain carries TRBV10-3 and TRBJ2-1; 7 bases are a match to TRBD1. The junction had 9 bases not matched to a gene; V was cut back by 11 bases and J by 5 bases. Germline values: CDR1 ENHRY, CDR2 SYGVKD. This CDR3 is built from 13 residues. The CDR3: CASTGVGNNEQFF. CDR3 nucleotides: TGTGCCTCAACAGGGGTAGGAAACAATGAGCAGTTCTTC.

This CDR3 reads CASSLGLAGDEQYF. The DNA for the CDR3 is TGTGCCAGCAGCTTAGGACTAGCGGGAGACGAGCAGTACTTC. The chain links TRBV7-3 to TRBJ2-7, with 13 positions matching TRBD2. J gave up 5 bases and V 2 bases, and 0 bases lay outside the gene matches. This CDR3 is built from 14 residues. The germline V gene encodes CDR1 SGHTA and CDR2 FQGTGA.

The V and J genes are TRBV29-1 and TRBJ2-1, with TRBD1 matching 9 bases. V shed 4 bases and J 1 base; nucleotides not matched to a gene: 5. The CDR3 runs 15 residues. Germline CDR1 SQVTM, CDR2 ANQGSEA. CDR3 sequence: CSVAGTGLSYNEQFF. CDR3 bases: TGCAGCGTTGCCGGGACAGGGTTATCCTACAATGAGCAGTTCTTC.

The chain links TRBV11-2 to TRBJ2-7, with 10 bases that match TRBD2. This CDR3 region has 14 residues. J lost 3 bases, V lost 4 bases, and 3 bases had no gene match. The V gene's germline CDR1 is SGHAT and CDR2 FQNNGV. CDR3 region: CASSSTSGIYEQYF. The CDR3 nucleotides read TGTGCCAGCAGCTCTACTAGCGGGATCTACGAGCAGTACTTC.

This chain uses TRBV18 with TRBJ1-1; no definite D call. This CDR3 comprises 13 residues. V lost 3 bases, J lost 5 bases, and 10 bases lay in between. The germline V gene has CDR1 KGHSH and CDR2 LQKENI. This chain's CDR3 is CASSPGGRTEAFF. The CDR3 DNA follows: TGTGCCAGCTCACCTGGCGGCCGGACTGAAGCTTTCTTT.

The CDR3 region is CASSEATASGVYEQYF. As DNA, the CDR3 is TGTGCCAGCAGTGAAGCTACCGCCTCAGGGGTCTACGAGCAGTACTTC. The chain combines TRBV6-1 with TRBJ2-7; TRBD1 might be the D (6 bases). CDR3 length: 16 amino acids. Germline V gives CDR1 MNHNS, CDR2 SASEGT. V lost 0 bases, J lost 3 bases, and 15 bases lay in between.

This clone was found once. This sequence joins TRBV5-6 and TRBJ2-7, with D unclear. The germline CDR1 and CDR2 sequences are SGHDT and YYEEEE. The CDR3 consists of 16 residues. Trimming left V 0 bases short and J 3 bases short, with 16 bases between. This CDR3 is CASSLALLLAGYEQYF. Written as DNA, the CDR3 is TGTGCCAGCAGCTTGGCCCTTCTTTTAGCCGGCTACGAGCAGTACTTC. The full variable domain, with the rest looked up from reference TRBV5-6 and TRBJ2-7, is DAGVTQSPTHLIKTRGQQVTLRCSPKSGHDTVSWYQQALGQGPQFIFQYYEEEERQRGNFPDRFSGHQFPNYSSELNVNALLLGDSALYLCASSLALLLAGYEQYFGPGTRLTVT.

The chain joins TRBV7-6 to TRBJ2-3; D is possibly TRBD1 (5 bases). Per germline, CDR1 SGHVS and CDR2 FNYEAQ. V lost 3 bases, J lost 5 bases, and 15 bases lay in between. This CDR3 is 15 amino acids long. Here the CDR3 reads CASSFRTRSVDTQYF. CDR3 sequence (DNA): TGTGCCAGCAGCTTTCGGACAAGGAGCGTAGATACGCAGTATTTT.

The chain joins TRBV5-4 to TRBJ1-2, with TRBD1 matching over 8 bases. The V and J ends lost 5 bases and 8 bases, in that order; junction bases with no gene match: 17. The germline gives CDR1 SGHNT, CDR2 YYREEE (reference sequence). There are 16 residues in the CDR3. The CDR3 reads CASSAPGLQGARGYTF. The CDR3, as DNA: TGTGCCAGCAGTGCGCCTGGACTCCAGGGGGCGCGGGGCTACACCTTC.

This clone was observed once. V gene TRBV5-1 combines with J gene TRBJ1-2; 9 nucleotides agree with TRBD1. The CDR3 spans 16 residues. V gave up 4 bases and J gave up 2 bases; unmatched junction bases: 9. Germline V CDR1 and CDR2: SGHRS, YFSETQ. The CDR3: CASSPDTGGINYGYTF. The CDR3, as DNA: TGCGCCAGCAGCCCCGACACAGGGGGCATCAACTATGGCTACACCTTC.

This clone was counted a single time. The chain joins TRBV5-4 to TRBJ1-6; D is unclear. Germline-derived CDR1 and CDR2 are SGHNT and YYREEE (reference sequence). The CDR3 has 13 residues. V lost 2 bases, J lost 13 bases, and 13 bases lay in between. CDR3 residues: CASSLSSVHPLHF. The CDR3 DNA is TGTGCCAGCAGCTTAAGTAGTGTTCACCCCCTCCACTTT.

The chain combines TRBV12-3 or TRBV12-4 with TRBJ2-2, with D unresolved. The CDR3 extends over 11 amino acids. V shed 5 bases and J shed 5 bases, with 3 bases lying between them. The CDR3 region is CASSETGELFF. The CDR3 DNA follows: TGTGCCAGCAGTGAGACCGGGGAGCTGTTTTTT.

The V gene is TRBV7-9, the J gene TRBJ1-1, with 9 positions matching TRBD1. The germline V gene encodes CDR1 SEHNR and CDR2 FQNEAQ (reference sequence). V lost 4 bases to trimming and J lost 1 base; unmatched junction nucleotides: 7. The CDR3 has 16 residues. The CDR3 nucleotides read TGTGCCAGCAGCTCACCGCCGGGACAGGGGAACACTGAAGCTTTCTTT. This translates into CASSSPPGQGNTEAFF. The full variable domain, its missing parts supplied by reference TRBV7-9 and TRBJ1-1, is DTGVSQNPRHKITKRGQNVTFRCDPISEHNRLYWYRQTLGQGPEFLTYFQNEAQLEKSRLLSDRFSAERPKGSFSTLEIQRTEQGDSAMYLCASSSPPGQGNTEAFFGQGTRLTVV.

The genes are TRBV3-1 (or the pseudogene TRBV3-2) and TRBJ1-5; D gene uncertain. The CDR3 has 17 residues. Germline loops: CDR1 LGHDT, CDR2 YNNKEL (reference sequence). Trimming removed 0 bases from V and 9 bases from J, with 21 bases in between. The CDR3 DNA follows: TGTGCCAGCAGCCAAGACTTAGGAGGGTTAGTTGTAGGGCCCCAGCATTTT. It is translated as CASSQDLGGLVVGPQHF.

The V call is TRBV7-9, the J call TRBJ1-2; D is uncertain. Trimming cost V 5 bases and J 4 bases, with 11 bases left between them. CDR3 size: 13 residues. Germline CDR1 is SEHNR and CDR2 is FQNEAQ (reference sequence). CDR3: CASSPQPGYGYTF. The DNA for the CDR3 is TGTGCCAGCAGCCCGCAACCGGGCTATGGCTACACCTTC. Looking up the rest from reference TRBV7-9 and TRBJ1-2 gives the full variable domain: DTGVSQNPRHKITKRGQNVTFRCDPISEHNRLYWYRQTLGQGPEFLTYFQNEAQLEKSRLLSDRFSAERPKGSFSTLEIQRTEQGDSAMYLCASSPQPGYGYTFGSGTRLTVV.

The gene calls are TRBV5-4 and TRBJ2-7, with TRBD2 matching 11 bases. Germline trimming cut 4 bases from V and 2 bases from J; bases unmatched to any gene: 2. The CDR3 sequence is 14 residues long. CDR1 and CDR2 from the germline V gene are SGHNT and YYREEE (reference sequence). CDR3 protein: CASSGSGRAYEQYF. CDR3 bases: TGTGCCAGCAGCGGTAGCGGGAGGGCCTACGAGCAGTACTTC.

The CDR3 loop is CASSLHYRDGYTF. In DNA form, the CDR3 reads TGTGCCAGCAGCTTACACTACAGGGATGGCTACACCTTC. This chain joins TRBV5-5 and TRBJ1-2; perhaps TRBD1 as D (6 bases). V was pared by 2 bases and J by 6 bases, with 11 bases between. The CDR3 consists of 13 residues. Germline V gene lookup returns CDR1 SGHKS and CDR2 YYEKEE (reference sequence).